This T cell receptor beta chain was observed in a study of blood T cells in healthy people across ages. V shed 6 bases and J shed 2 bases, with 17 bases lying between them. CDR3 size: 14 residues. Germline CDR1 reads DFQATT; CDR2 reads SNEGSKA (reference sequence). A second PCR, run for about 6 to 12 cycles, used a sample-barcoded 5' primer plus a J-beta primer mix. TCRdb fed the 5' RACE reads into MiXCR, producing one record per CDR3 protein. The sample consists of approximately 1.5 million distinct CDR3 sequences, roughly a third of them appearing once. V usage is TRBV20-1 and J usage is TRBJ2-7; possible D gene TRBD1, 6 bases. Sequences were obtained from blood. This TCR derives from a woman aged 25 to 45 in good health. CDR3 in amino acids: CSAEARRGTYEQYF. CDR3 DNA: TGCAGTGCCGAGGCGCGCAGGGGAACCTACGAGCAGTACTTC.